The text below deals with one TCR beta chain. This clone was detected once. The antigen it recognizes is unknown. Base-call qualities are not available, and no considerably larger clone is one nucleotide away. The CDR3, cysteine through phenylalanine, is 13 amino acids long. Here the CDR3 DNA is all that survives: 39 bases in frame from base 1. V is shortened by 6 bases, J by 6 bases, and the region joining them spans 11 bases. The sample originates from a study of blood T cell repertoires in COVID-19 (dated by TCRdb to the early 2020s). For context, the study as a whole: Collaborator samples came from the United States, Italy and Spain and covered acute and convalescent phases of COVID-19. A freely available public database, intended as a resource for researchers studying the immune response to SARS-CoV-2, is where the repertoires were released. The prospective study material was composed of cDNA or gDNA derived from T cells, B-cell-depleted T cells, or PBMCs. Samples came from the ongoing ImmuneRACE study (first 160 participants) plus 1,254 subjects from 6 global collaborators. Nearly every sample came with metadata listing a de-identified subject ID, COVID-19 status, age in years and sex. Subjects who had been exposed to COVID-19, were actively infected with it, or had recovered from it provided the deeply sampled blood TCRbeta repertoires that made up the dataset. Where HLA class I and class II types were available, the types were taken from metadata supplied by the sample provider, not from assay-based typing. Here is what the overall study found, with its caveats: The amount of clinical and demographic metadata varied by source and participant and was provided uncurated.

Participants in the prospective study were aged roughly 18 to 100 years, lived in 24 United States geographic areas, and enrolled through a virtual design. Cohort assignment in the prospective study relied on participant-reported clinical history from a screening survey and a study questionnaire. Recovered participants in ImmuneRACE Cohort 3 were defined as having two consecutive negative NP/OP PCR tests, clearance from a healthcare professional, or resolution of symptoms. In the prospective study, mobile phlebotomists collected whole blood, serum and a nasopharyngeal or oropharyngeal swab from each participant. Prospective study participants could optionally give additional blood draws and questionnaires over a roughly 2-month period. Blood samples from the prospective study were shipped frozen or at room temperature prior to DNA extraction. The immunoSEQ Assay, a bias-controlled multiplex PCR, was used to amplify TCRbeta CDR3 regions from genomic DNA. Per the authors' processing: The number of nucleated cells in each sample was estimated by amplification of reference gene primers within the assay. To quantify the absolute abundance of each unique TCRbeta CDR3 rearrangement, sequence reads were collapsed and filtered. For each sample, productive Simpson clonality was calculated by taking the square root of Simpson's diversity index across productive rearrangements. TCRdb holds this immuneACCESS table with in-frame rearrangements only. Some clones are missing; in checked studies, unresolved V genes explain under half, and the rest has no known cause. V and J calls and clone size come straight from that table; D and trimming were deduced from the DNA. In all, the sample holds 400,000 to 450,000 clones, and around 91% of those were seen once. 1% to 1.3% of the sample is in the top ten clones.

The rearrangement combines TRBV12-3 or TRBV12-4 with TRBJ2-2; there is no confident call for the D gene. Material: PBMCs or T cells enriched from blood (not recorded which). This TCR derives from a man aged 25 to 40 who had recovered from COVID-19. Here the CDR3 is given as CASRSFAAGELFF. The bases are TGTGCCAGCAGGTCCTTCGCGGCCGGGGAGCTGTTTTTT.